Given below is one TCR beta chain in context. Its specificity is not known. The study amplified TCR beta CDR3 regions using RNA transcripts. The workflow started with a first-round RT-PCR run with HTBI primers and then moved on to a second-round multiplex PCR. TCRdb itself ran the multiplex PCR reads through MiXCR, one entry per CDR3 protein. Found here are some 380,000 distinct CDR3 sequences, about 16% of them singletons; the top ten hold approximately 7%. The data were obtained in a study of Graves' ophthalmopathy and Graves' hyperthyroidism. Whole-study results and caveats: Detected in blood as well were most expanded thyroid clonotypes with frequency above 0.001.

This CDR3 has 16 amino acids. Trimming removed 5 bases from V and 2 bases from J; junction bases left unmatched: 6. The receptor was isolated from a woman under 30 with stable Graves' hyperthyroidism. This chain connects TRBV12-3 or TRBV12-4 to TRBJ2-2; 9 nucleotides align to TRBD2. Specimen: peripheral blood. The CDR3 DNA follows: TGTGCCAGCAGTCCACGCGGGGGGGGTAACACCGGGGAGCTGTTTTTT. This codes for CASSPRGGGNTGELFF.